Included here is one T cell receptor (beta chain) sequence, with context. Profiling relied on immunoSEQ multiplex PCR, and the TCRdb table lists in-frame clones only, not all of them. The sample contains approximately 79,000 clones, roughly nine tenths of which appear only once. The data were obtained in a study of PD-L1 blockade in urothelial cancer. Study background: Samples of blood were analyzed 3 weeks (second dose) and 6 weeks after treatment start. Blood samples contained a median about 150,000 T cells.

The CDR3 contains 14 residues. The germline V and J ends were trimmed by 2 bases and 1 base, with 9 bases remaining between them. CDR1 GTSNPN and CDR2 SVGIG come from the germline V gene (reference sequence). Each patient presented with locally advanced or metastatic urothelial carcinoma. Sequencing used PBMCs, obtained around atezolizumab (anti-PD-L1) treatment. The chain recombines TRBV30 with TRBJ1-5; D not certain. The sequence was collected from a woman in her 70s with urothelial cancer. For the CDR3, the DNA is TGTGCCTGGAGTTTCGCGAACAGCAATCAGCCCCAGCATTTT. Translation: CAWSFANSNQPQHF.